Listed here are 27 T cell receptor beta chains from one sample, sequenced in a study of blood T cell repertoires in COVID-19 (dated by TCRdb to the early 2020s). Libraries were built with the immunoSEQ multiplex PCR assay. TCRdb retrieved this table from immuneACCESS and kept in-frame rearrangements only. Not all clones are present; in checked studies, unresolved V genes account for under half, and no reason is known for the remainder. Recorded for this sample are a few hundred thousand clones; more than 75% of them occurred a single time. 5% to 7.5% of the sample is in the top ten clones. The sequencing input was PBMCs or T cells enriched from blood (not recorded which). Receptors were obtained from a woman in her forties or fifties who had been exposed to COVID-19.

The gene calls are TRBV21-1 and TRBJ1-1. TRBV21-1 is a pseudogene segment. The CDR3 contains 11 residues. The CDR3 DNA sequence: TGTGCCAGCCCTCTGAGGACTGAAGCTTTCTTT. Translated, it gives CASPLRTEAFF.

This chain links TRBV19 with TRBJ1-1; D is uncertain. With 5 bases removed from V and 0 bases from J, the gap between germline ends came to 10 bases. CDR3 length equals 14 residues. Looked up from germline, CDR1 is LNHDA and CDR2 is SQIVND (reference sequence). The CDR3 DNA reads TGTGCCAGTAGTCGAGGGAGGATGAACACTGAAGCTTTCTTT. Amino acid sequence: CASSRGRMNTEAFF.

The rearrangement links TRBV7-9 to TRBJ2-1; possible D gene TRBD2, 7 bases. Germline CDR1 SEHNR, CDR2 FQNEAQ (reference sequence). The V and J ends lost 0 bases and 3 bases respectively, with 21 bases between them. This CDR3 region has 19 residues. CDR3 nucleotides: TGTGCCAGCAGCTTAGCGGGGGGGCGTCGATATCACAACTACAATGAGCAGTTCTTC. Protein sequence: CASSLAGGRRYHNYNEQFF.

The rearrangement uses TRBV5-1 and TRBJ2-2; D is perhaps TRBD1 (6 bases). This CDR3 has 15 amino acids. Trimming stripped 2 bases from V and 1 base from J, with 9 bases between. Per the germline V gene, CDR1 is SGHRS and CDR2 is YFSETQ. CDR3 protein: CASSFGRGNTGELFF. The DNA for the CDR3 is TGCGCCAGCAGCTTCGGCAGGGGGAACACCGGGGAGCTGTTTTTT.

The CDR3, as DNA: TGCGCCAGCAGCTTGCAAGGGGTTAATGAAAAACTGTTTTTT. Encoded protein: CASSLQGVNEKLFF. The chain recombines TRBV5-1 with TRBJ1-4; D perhaps matches TRBD1 (5 bases). Trimming took 1 base from V and 4 from J, leaving 8 bases between them. Germline CDR1 reads SGHRS; CDR2 reads YFSETQ. This CDR3 has 14 residues.

This clone came up a few times. V gene TRBV3-1 (or the pseudogene TRBV3-2) combines with J gene TRBJ1-1; D not resolved. The CDR3 has 14 residues. From germline, CDR1 is LGHDT and CDR2 YNNKEL (reference sequence). Trimming took 3 bases from V and 7 from J, leaving 15 bases between them. In nucleotides, the CDR3 is TGTGCCAGCAGCCACTTCGGAAGGGAGAATGAAGCTTTCTTT. It translates to CASSHFGRENEAFF.

The V gene is TRBV6-6, the J gene TRBJ1-5, with D maybe TRBD1 (5 bases). Trimming took 0 bases from V and 2 from J, leaving 8 bases between them. The CDR3 is made up of 15 amino acids. Per the germline V gene, CDR1 is MNHNY and CDR2 is SVGAGI (reference sequence). The CDR3, as DNA: TGTGCCAGCAGTTACTCAGGGGCTGGCAATCAGCCCCAGCATTTT. Translating gives CASSYSGAGNQPQHF.

The J gene is TRBJ2-5, the V gene TRBV6-5; TRBD2 matches at 11 bases. The V segment lost 11 bases and the J segment 3 bases; nucleotides outside the gene matches: 5. Germline CDR1 is MNHEY and CDR2 is SVGAGI. This CDR3 is 13 amino acids long. DNA for the CDR3: TGTGCCGGGCTAGCGGGGGGCAAAGAGACCCAGTACTTC. Translation gives CAGLAGGKETQYF.

The genes are TRBV11-2 and TRBJ2-5; 8 bases fit TRBD1. The CDR3 consists of 16 residues. Per germline, CDR1 SGHAT and CDR2 FQNNGV. The ends lost 4 bases at V and 0 bases at J; junction bases unmatched: 7. CDR3 in DNA: TGTGCCAGCAGCTCGGGACAGGCGACATACCAAGAGACCCAGTACTTC. Residues: CASSSGQATYQETQYF.

This clone came up once. The genes are TRBV19 and TRBJ1-2; the D gene is possibly TRBD1 (5 bases). Trimming took 7 bases from V and 5 from J, leaving 20 bases between them. Germline V gives CDR1 LNHDA, CDR2 SQIVND (reference sequence). The CDR3 is 15 amino acids. The CDR3 DNA reads TGTGCCAGTATATCGTCCTTAGGGGTGCTTTATGGCTACACCTTC. Its translation: CASISSLGVLYGYTF.

This chain links TRBV12-3 or TRBV12-4 with TRBJ1-1, with a possible D match to TRBD1 (5 bases). The CDR3 extends over 13 amino acids. V was clipped by 3 bases and J by 5 bases, with 10 bases between them. Here the CDR3 DNA reads TGTGCCAGCAGTTTTCAGGGAAGAACTGAAGCTTTCTTT. This encodes CASSFQGRTEAFF.

This clone was seen only once. The chain has TRBV10-3 and TRBJ1-1, with D possibly matching TRBD1 (5 bases). V lost 10 bases and J 6 bases, leaving 18 bases between the germline ends. The germline CDR1 and CDR2 sequences are ENHRY and SYGVKD. The CDR3 spans 13 residues. Here the CDR3 reads CATKIGGVAEAFF. Written as DNA, the CDR3 is TGTGCCACCAAAATTGGGGGGGTCGCTGAAGCTTTCTTT.

The chain joins TRBV2 to TRBJ1-6; 10 bases align to TRBD1. J was trimmed by 7 bases and V by 6 bases; bases with no gene match: 6. The CDR3 extends over 15 amino acids. Germline lookup yields CDR1 SNHLY and CDR2 FYNNEI. DNA for the CDR3: TGTGCCAGCAGAAACCCGGACAGGGGGAATTCACCCCTCCACTTT. It codes for CASRNPDRGNSPLHF.

V usage is TRBV6-5 and J usage is TRBJ2-3; possibly TRBD1 for D (5 bases). In germline, CDR1 is MNHEY, CDR2 SVGAGI. CDR3 length: 13 amino acids. With 8 bases removed from V and 6 bases from J, the gap between germline ends came to 15 bases. DNA for the CDR3: TGTGCCAGCCGCCAGGGCCATGCCGATACGCAGTATTTT. Protein: CASRQGHADTQYF.

This clone was seen only a few times. As DNA, the CDR3 is TGCAGCGTTAAACAGCCTAGCGGTTACAATGAGCAGTTCTTC. Translating gives CSVKQPSGYNEQFF. The rearrangement joins TRBV29-1 to TRBJ2-1; 7 bases match TRBD2. Looked up from germline, CDR1 is SQVTM and CDR2 is ANQGSEA. The trim removed 5 bases at V and 4 bases at J, leaving 8 bases unmatched. The CDR3 extends over 14 amino acids.

The rearrangement joins TRBV19 to TRBJ1-1; 8 positions match TRBD1. The CDR3 has 14 amino acids. V was pared by 4 bases and J by 0 bases, with 1 base of the junction left unmatched. Germline CDR1 LNHDA, CDR2 SQIVND (reference sequence). This CDR3 reads CASSTGQVNTEAFF. The CDR3 nucleotides read TGTGCCAGTAGTACGGGACAGGTGAACACTGAAGCTTTCTTT.

V is TRBV29-1 and J is TRBJ1-4, with a weak D call TRBD1 (5 bases). Germline lookup yields CDR1 SQVTM and CDR2 ANQGSEA. CDR3 size: 12 residues. Trimming shortened V by 6 bases and J by 6 bases, and 11 bases separated the two germline ends. CDR3 DNA sequence: TGCAGCGTCCGGTGGGGGGATGAAAAACTGTTTTTT. This translates into CSVRWGDEKLFF. Full variable domain (missing parts from reference TRBV29-1 and TRBJ1-4): SAVISQKPSRDICQRGTSLTIQCQVDSQVTMMFWYRQQPGQSLTLIATANQGSEATYESGFVIDKFPISRPNLTFSTLTVSNMSPEDSSIYLCSVRWGDEKLFFGSGTQLSVL.

The CDR3 nucleotides read TGTGCCAGCAGCCCCGGGACAGCTTTTATGGCTTTCTTT. It encodes CASSPGTAFMAFF. The chain employs TRBV7-3 and TRBJ1-1; 7 bases are shared with TRBD1. The CDR3 contains 13 residues. Losses at the gene ends were 5 bases for V and 11 bases for J; bases not matched to a gene: 11. The germline V gene encodes CDR1 SGHTA and CDR2 FQGTGA.

This clone is a singleton in its sample. The CDR3 nucleotides are TGTGCCAGCAGCCAGCGGCAGGGGCGCGATGGCTACACCTTC. Residues: CASSQRQGRDGYTF. The J gene is TRBJ1-2, the V gene TRBV4-2, with D tentatively TRBD1 (6 bases). Germline CDR1 is LGHNA and CDR2 is YNFKEQ. The CDR3 totals 14 residues. V lost 3 bases, J lost 6 bases, and 14 bases lay in between.

The CDR3 sequence is CASSLRPGYNSPLHF. Here the CDR3 DNA reads TGTGCCAGCAGCTTACGGCCCGGGTATAATTCACCCCTCCACTTT. The V gene is TRBV11-2, the J gene TRBJ1-6; D not resolved. Deletions cut 2 bases from V and 4 bases from J, with 9 bases between. The germline V gene has CDR1 SGHAT and CDR2 FQNNGV. This CDR3 comprises 15 residues.

In its sample, this clone was seen once. The V and J genes are TRBV9 and TRBJ1-1; D is uncertain. The CDR3 is made up of 14 amino acids. V gave up 0 bases and J gave up 3 bases, with 9 bases separating them. Germline V lookup: CDR1 SGDLS, CDR2 YYNGEE. CDR3 loop: CASSVGGGHTEAFF. In DNA, the CDR3 is TGTGCCAGCAGCGTAGGGGGAGGGCACACTGAAGCTTTCTTT.

V gene TRBV7-6 combines with J gene TRBJ2-1, with 10 bases identical to TRBD1. This CDR3 region has 15 residues. The V segment lost 5 bases and the J segment 9 bases; nucleotides outside the gene matches: 10. The germline V gene encodes CDR1 SGHVS and CDR2 FNYEAQ. CDR3 amino acids: CASSLGTGEWGEQFF. In nucleotides, the CDR3 is TGTGCCAGCAGCCTGGGGACAGGGGAATGGGGTGAGCAGTTCTTC.

This chain connects TRBV3-1 (or the pseudogene TRBV3-2) to TRBJ2-1, with D perhaps matching TRBD2 (5 bases). V shed 1 base and J shed 2 bases, with 12 bases lying between them. The CDR3 totals 16 residues. CDR1 LGHDT and CDR2 YNNKEL come from the germline V gene (reference sequence). Here the CDR3 DNA reads TGTGCCAGCAGCCAAGTTTTAAGCGGCGCCTACAATGAGCAGTTCTTC. Translation: CASSQVLSGAYNEQFF.

The gene calls are TRBV2 and TRBJ1-1; TRBD1 matches at 7 bases. Germline V lookup: CDR1 SNHLY, CDR2 FYNNEI. CDR3 length equals 13 residues. V was clipped by 8 bases and J by 3 bases; unmatched bases: 6. The CDR3 nucleotides are TGTGCCAGCCATAGGGGGCCGGACACTGAAGCTTTCTTT. Translated: CASHRGPDTEAFF.

The chain couples TRBV2 to TRBJ1-3; tentatively, D is TRBD1 (6 bases). Germline V lookup: CDR1 SNHLY, CDR2 FYNNEI. The CDR3 consists of 13 residues. Trimming cost V 2 bases and J 6 bases, with 8 bases left between them. In nucleotides, the CDR3 is TGTGCCAGCAGTGAACACAGGGAAAACACCATATATTTT. Residues: CASSEHRENTIYF.

The chain carries TRBV2 and TRBJ1-4; D remains ambiguous. This CDR3 region has 13 residues. Between the trimmed V and J ends, which lost 11 bases and 8 bases, there was a span of 18 bases. CDR1 is SNHLY, CDR2 FYNNEI, per germline. The CDR3 region is CAAGREGREKLFF. CDR3 coding DNA: TGTGCCGCGGGAAGGGAGGGAAGAGAAAAACTGTTTTTT.

The chain has TRBV30 and TRBJ1-3; no clear D. V was clipped by 3 bases and J by 0 bases, with 9 bases between them. The CDR3 length is 14 residues. CDR1 is GTSNPN, CDR2 SVGIG, per germline (reference sequence). The CDR3 DNA reads as TGTGCCTGGAGCGGAGGATACTCTGGAAACACCATATATTTT. Translated: CAWSGGYSGNTIYF.